This T cell receptor (beta chain) was documented in a study of regulatory T cells in long-lasting Graves disease. Trimming removed 5 bases from V and 5 bases from J, with 13 bases in between. This CDR3 contains 13 residues. Germline CDR1 reads MNHNS; CDR2 reads SASEGT. Researchers made TCR beta libraries by using iRepertoire HTBI primers and running Arm-PCR on CDR3 regions. Original handling: Samples collectively showed 62 TRBV and 14 TRBJ segments. MiXCR, applied by TCRdb to the multiplex PCR reads, yields one record per CDR3 protein. TCRdb's processing, not the authors', yielded these V and J calls. The top ten clones hold under 20% of a sample with some 370,000 distinct CDR3 sequences, about 10% of them seen once. To note about this clonotype: A clone one base away is much larger, so this may be a read error.

Time point here: newly diagnosed GD, antithyroid drugs for less than 3 months. Preparation of the TCR library used RNA extracted from PBMCs. This same sample was also part of a study on T cells in Graves' hyperthyroidism and ophthalmopathy. Per that paper: Among clonotypes expanded in thyroid above 0.001, most were also found in blood.

Source: peripheral blood mononuclear cells (PBMCs), taken at new diagnosis, from a patient treated with antithyroid drugs. This receptor was taken from a woman aged 18-29 years with Graves disease. This chain uses TRBV6-1 with TRBJ2-7; D is perhaps TRBD1 (6 bases). This CDR3 is CASSKGRGNEQYF. The DNA for the CDR3 is TGTGCCAGCAGTAAGGGCAGGGGAAACGAGCAGTACTTC.